This note documents a single T cell receptor (beta chain) sequence. This sample stems from a study of T cells expressing NK-cell markers. Study summary: Among the eight sequenced donors, seven tested HCMV-seropositive and one tested seronegative.

TCRdb reprocessed the 5' RACE reads; each CDR3 protein has one entry and no DNA is given. The sample spans roughly 150,000 distinct CDR3 sequences; the ten largest clones claim approximately 18%. The length of the CDR3 is 16 residues. Germline loops: CDR1 SGHRS, CDR2 YFSETQ. This receptor was taken from a woman aged 18 to 69 in good health. This chain uses TRBV5-1 with TRBJ2-6; the D call from TCRdb, TRBD2, cannot be confirmed without DNA. Sequenced sample: blood T cells: a sorted CD56 or NKG2C T cell subset, CD4+ or CD8+ T cells, or bulk PBMC T cells (not recorded which). CDR3 in amino acids: CASSPEGNPGANVLTF.